The sequence of this TCR beta chain was determined in a study of blood T cell repertoires in COVID-19. Study-wide context: There were acute and convalescent COVID-19 samples, and they came from the United States, Italy and Spain.

Under the authors' procedure: Estimated nucleated cell counts came from reference gene primer amplification. TCRdb's table, derived via immunoSEQ multiplex PCR, lists solely in-frame clones and lacks some. That table furnishes V, J and clone size, whereas the DNA furnished D and trimming. The sample has around 200,000 clones, about 85% seen once. CDR3 length: 14 amino acids. V was pared by 7 bases and J by 7 bases, with 12 bases of the junction left unmatched. Germline V gene sequence: CDR1 MNHEY, CDR2 SVGAGI. Categorization into cohorts depended on clinical history that participants reported. Recovery among Cohort 3 donors was established by two negative PCRs, clearance, or symptom resolution.

This chain uses TRBV6-5 with TRBJ2-7; 8 bases are a match to TRBD2. The sequence was obtained from a man aged 35-49 years who had recovered from COVID-19. Sequencing was carried out using PBMCs or T cells enriched from blood (not recorded which). The CDR3 DNA reads as TGTGCCAGCAAGGTAGCGGGATACTCTCTTGAGCAGTACTTC. Protein sequence: CASKVAGYSLEQYF.